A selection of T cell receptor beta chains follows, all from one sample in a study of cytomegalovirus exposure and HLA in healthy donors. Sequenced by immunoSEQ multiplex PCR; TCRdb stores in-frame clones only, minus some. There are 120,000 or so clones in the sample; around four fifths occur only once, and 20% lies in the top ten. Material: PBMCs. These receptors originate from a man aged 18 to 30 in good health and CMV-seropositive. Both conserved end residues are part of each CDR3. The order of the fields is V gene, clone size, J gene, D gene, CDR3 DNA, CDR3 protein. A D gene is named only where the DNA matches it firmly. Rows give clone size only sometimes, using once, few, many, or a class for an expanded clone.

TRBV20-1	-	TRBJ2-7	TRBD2	TGCAGTCCCCTAGCGGCCGACGAGCAGTACTTC	CSPLAADEQYF
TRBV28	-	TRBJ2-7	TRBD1	TGTGCCAGCAGTTTAGACCCCGCCGGGACAGGGAGGTGGAGCTACGAGCAGTACTTC	CASSLDPAGTGRWSYEQYF
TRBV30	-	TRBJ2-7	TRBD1	TGTGCCTGGACCAGGGACAGGGTCGGCGAGCAGTACTTC	CAWTRDRVGEQYF
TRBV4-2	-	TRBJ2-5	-	TGTGCCAGCAGCCAAGAACAGGGTGGGACCCAGTACTTC	CASSQEQGGTQYF
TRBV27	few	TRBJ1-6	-	TGTGCCAGCAGTTCCCGCGATTATTCACCCCTCCACTTT	CASSSRDYSPLHF
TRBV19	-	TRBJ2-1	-	TGTGCCAGTAGGGAGGCAGGGGGGCTTGAGCAGTTCTTC	CASREAGGLEQFF
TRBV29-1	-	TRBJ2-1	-	TGCAGCGTTGAAGACCCTTTTTCCTACAATGAGCAGTTCTTC	CSVEDPFSYNEQFF
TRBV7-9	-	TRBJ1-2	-	TGTGCCAGCAGCTTAGCGGACTGGTCAGCCTATGGCTACACCTTC	CASSLADWSAYGYTF
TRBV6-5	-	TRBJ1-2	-	TGTGCCAGCAGTGCCGCGGGCTATGGCTACACCTTC	CASSAAGYGYTF
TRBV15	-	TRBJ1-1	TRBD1	TGTGCCACCCGGGACAGGGGAAACACTGAAGCTTTCTTT	CATRDRGNTEAFF
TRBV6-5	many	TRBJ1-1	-	TGTGCCAGCAGTTACTATCCGGGACGGGGGTTGGAAGCTTTCTTT	CASSYYPGRGLEAFF
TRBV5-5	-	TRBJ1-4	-	TGTGCCAGCAGCCGCGGACAGCCAGCTTTGGAAAAACTGTTTTTT	CASSRGQPALEKLFF
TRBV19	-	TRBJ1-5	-	TGTGCCAGTAGTATAGAGGGAGGGGGGAATCAGCCCCAGCATTTT	CASSIEGGGNQPQHF
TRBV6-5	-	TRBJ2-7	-	TGTGCCAGCAGTTACTCGACGGGGGACGAGCAGTACTTC	CASSYSTGDEQYF
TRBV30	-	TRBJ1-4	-	TGTGCCTGGAGGTATAAGGGGGCAACTAATGAAAAACTGTTTTTT	CAWRYKGATNEKLFF
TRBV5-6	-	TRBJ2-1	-	TGTGCCAGCAGCTTGGGACTTTCGCAGTGGAATGAGCAGTTCTTC	CASSLGLSQWNEQFF
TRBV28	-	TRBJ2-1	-	TGTGCCAGCAGTCAAGGACTTGAGCAGTTCTTC	CASSQGLEQFF
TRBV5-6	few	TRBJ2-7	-	TGTGCCAGCAGCTCCGGAGGAGGGGCCTACGAGCAGTACTTC	CASSSGGGAYEQYF
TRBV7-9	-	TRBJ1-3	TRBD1	TGTGCCAGCAGCTTAGTAGGGACAGTGCCTGGAAACACCATATATTTT	CASSLVGTVPGNTIYF
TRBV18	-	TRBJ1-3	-	TGTGCCAGCTCACCACCGGGACTGCCATACTCTGGAAACACCATATATTTT	CASSPPGLPYSGNTIYF
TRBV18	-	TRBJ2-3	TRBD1	TGTGCCAGCTCATGGACAGGGGCCGTTTTAACAACAGATACGCAGTATTTT	CASSWTGAVLTTDTQYF
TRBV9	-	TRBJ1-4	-	TGTGCCAGCAGCGAGGGGTTCACTAATGAAAAACTGTTTTTT	CASSEGFTNEKLFF
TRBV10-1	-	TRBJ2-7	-	TGCGCCAGCAGCCCCTCCCGGACAACTAAAAGTCACGAGCAGTACTTC	CASSPSRTTKSHEQYF
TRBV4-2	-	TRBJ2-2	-	TGTGCCAGCAGCCAATTGACCATAGGGACTGGGAACACCGGGGAGCTGTTTTTT	CASSQLTIGTGNTGELFF
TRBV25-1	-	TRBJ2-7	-	TGTGCCAGCAGCGCGGGACCGCGATACAAGAGGGTCGAGCAGTACTTC	CASSAGPRYKRVEQYF
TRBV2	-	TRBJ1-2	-	TGTGCCAGCAGGGAGACAGGACCCTATGGCTACACCTTC	CASRETGPYGYTF
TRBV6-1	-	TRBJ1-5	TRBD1	TGTGCCAGCAGGGGACAGGGTGGCAATCAGCCCCAGCATTTT	CASRGQGGNQPQHF
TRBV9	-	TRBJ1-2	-	TGTGCCAGCAGCGTACATGAGAGGGTTGGAAACTATGGCTACACCTTC	CASSVHERVGNYGYTF
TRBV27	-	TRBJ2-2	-	TGTGCCAGCAGTTCGGGTGGGACCGGGGAGCTGTTTTTT	CASSSGGTGELFF
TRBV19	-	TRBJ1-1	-	TGTGCCAGTAGCTCGGGACTCGTCACTGAAGCTTTCTTT	CASSSGLVTEAFF
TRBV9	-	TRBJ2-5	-	TGTGCCAGCAGCGTAGGGGTCCCGGCCGGGGCCCAGTACTTC	CASSVGVPAGAQYF
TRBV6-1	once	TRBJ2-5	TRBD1	TGTGCCAGCGGTGATTATGGTGGACAGGGGGGGACCCAGTACTTC	CASGDYGGQGGTQYF
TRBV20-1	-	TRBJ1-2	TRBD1	TGCAGTGCTCGGACAGGGGGAACCTTC	CSARTGGTF
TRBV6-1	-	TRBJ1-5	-	TGTGCCAGCAGTGGAGATATTGGGGCGCGGTGGAATCAGCCCCAGCATTTT	CASSGDIGARWNQPQHF
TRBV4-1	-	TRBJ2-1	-	TGCGCCAGCAGCCTCCTCGAGGCGGGTCTTAATGAGCAGTTCTTC	CASSLLEAGLNEQFF
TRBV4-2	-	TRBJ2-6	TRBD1	TGTGCCAGCAGCACAGGGGTACAGTCGGGGGCCAACGTCCTGACTTTC	CASSTGVQSGANVLTF
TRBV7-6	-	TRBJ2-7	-	TGTGCCAGCAGCAAACTACAGGGTGAAGGGTACGAGCAGTACTTC	CASSKLQGEGYEQYF
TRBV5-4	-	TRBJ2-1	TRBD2	TGTGCCAGCAGCTTGGACCGGGGGGGCGATAATGAGCAGTTCTTC	CASSLDRGGDNEQFF
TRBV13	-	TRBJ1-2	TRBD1	TGTGCCAGCAGCTTGGGGACAGGCGGGGACTATGGCTACACCTTC	CASSLGTGGDYGYTF
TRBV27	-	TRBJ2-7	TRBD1	TGTGCCAGCAGGAGGGGAACTTCGGGACAGTTTAGCTACGAGCAGTACTTC	CASRRGTSGQFSYEQYF
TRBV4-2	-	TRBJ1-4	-	TGTGCCAGCAGCCCCAATGGGGCAGGGATCGAAAAACTGTTTTTT	CASSPNGAGIEKLFF
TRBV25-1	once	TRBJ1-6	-	TGTGCCACCGGGGGGGGCTGGGGGTCACCCCTCCACTTT	CATGGGWGSPLHF
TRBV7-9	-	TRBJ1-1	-	TGTGCCAGCAGCTTATCGGTGGCCCGAGGGGCTTTCTTT	CASSLSVARGAFF
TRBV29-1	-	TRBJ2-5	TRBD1	TGCAGCGTAATCCCTGGGACAGGCTCCGGTAGGGCCCAGTACTTC	CSVIPGTGSGRAQYF
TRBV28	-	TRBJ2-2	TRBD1	TGTGCCAGCAGGTCGACAGGGAGCACCGGGGAGCTGTTTTTT	CASRSTGSTGELFF
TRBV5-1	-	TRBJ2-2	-	TGCGCCAGCAGCTTGGACAGGGGAGGAAACGGGGAGCTGTTTTTT	CASSLDRGGNGELFF
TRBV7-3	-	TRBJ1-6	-	TGTGCCAGCAGCTCTAACCCCCCTAATTCACCCCTCCACTTT	CASSSNPPNSPLHF
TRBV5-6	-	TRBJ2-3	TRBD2	TGTGCCAGCAGCCCCGGGACTACCGATACGCAGTATTTT	CASSPGTTDTQYF
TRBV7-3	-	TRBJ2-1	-	TGTGCCAGCAGCCCAAGGGCGCTAGCAGGCAATGAGCAGTTCTTC	CASSPRALAGNEQFF
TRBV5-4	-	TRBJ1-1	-	TGTGCCGCGCGGAAAGGCCTAGATGAAGCTTTCTTT	CAARKGLDEAFF
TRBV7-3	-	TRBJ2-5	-	TGTGCCAGCAGCCGGACACAATGGGAGACCCAGTACTTC	CASSRTQWETQYF
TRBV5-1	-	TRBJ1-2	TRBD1	TGCGCCAGCAGCGGAGGGACAGGCCATAACTATGGCTACACCTTC	CASSGGTGHNYGYTF
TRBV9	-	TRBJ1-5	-	TGTGCCAGCAGCTCCCACCTATCTTTAACGAGGGTCATGCGGCCCCAGCATTTT	CASSSHLSLTRVMRPQHF
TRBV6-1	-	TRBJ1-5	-	TGTGCCAGCAGCCGTACAGTGAGTAGCAATCAGCCCCAGCATTTT	CASSRTVSSNQPQHF
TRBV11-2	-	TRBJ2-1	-	TGTGCCAGCAGCCGCATGAGGCTCAATGAGCAGTTCTTC	CASSRMRLNEQFF
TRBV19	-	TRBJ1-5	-	TGTGCCAGTACCAACCATCAGGGATCCTTTGAGCCCCAGCATTTT	CASTNHQGSFEPQHF
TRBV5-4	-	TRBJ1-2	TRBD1	TGTGCCAGCAGTTCACAGGGGGGGGTTCAGGGCTACACCTTC	CASSSQGGVQGYTF